This T cell receptor (beta chain) was identified during a study of OX40 agonist ivuxolimab in advanced cancers. Study-wide background: Patients took ivuxolimab, an agonistic anti-OX40 (CD134) antibody.

The CDR3 is made up of 16 amino acids. With 3 bases clipped from V and 4 bases from J, the junction kept 8 bases outside the gene matches. Germline CDR1 MGHRA, CDR2 YSYEKL. Some clones are missing from TCRdb's copy, which holds only in-frame ones; the method was immunoSEQ multiplex PCR. The table records some 22,000 clones, about 87% of them present only once. The V and J genes are TRBV4-1 and TRBJ1-1, with 10 bases lining up with TRBD1. The receptor was isolated from an adult with an advanced solid tumor such as melanoma, head and neck, liver or kidney cancer. The material was CD4+ or CD8+ T cells sorted from blood, obtained in a trial of the OX40 agonist ivuxolimab. The CDR3: CASSHDPRTGGTEAFF. The CDR3 region has the DNA TGCGCCAGCAGCCACGACCCAAGGACAGGGGGCACTGAAGCTTTCTTT.